The TCR beta chain described here comes from a study of identical twins. Whole-study findings and limits: Clonotypes of the beta chain that were abundant in cord blood carried fewer insertions (memory repertoires showed none).

All donors comprised healthy Caucasians. This clonotype was found many times. Antigen: not known. Between the trimmed V and J ends, which lost 8 bases and 2 bases, there was a span of 10 bases. The germline V gene has CDR1 MNHEY and CDR2 SMNVEV (reference sequence). The CDR3 spans 13 residues. After template switching added a universal primer site, the resulting cDNA carried unique molecular identifiers. TCRdb reprocessed the 5' RACE reads via MiXCR and lists one record per CDR3 protein. The sample lists 510,000 or so distinct CDR3 sequences, 12% to 15% occurring once. These records were also assigned to another study, of yellow fever vaccine responses in identical twins. That source reports: Reports say the vaccine T cell response in twins looked partly convergent and partly personalized.

Sequencing was done on a sample of CD4+ T cells sorted from blood. The clonotype comes from a woman between 18 and 29 years old in good health. This chain uses TRBV27 with TRBJ1-5, with a tentative D call TRBD1 (5 bases). The CDR3 reads CASRGSGNQPQHF. The DNA for the CDR3 is TGTGCCAGCCGGGGCTCCGGCAATCAGCCCCAGCATTTT.